The 24 T cell receptor beta chains presented below share a single source sample, sequenced in a study of CD8 T cells in Susac syndrome. Reverse transcription of roughly 0.5 to 1 ug RNA used random hexamers. TCRdb redid the calling of the immunoSEQ multiplex PCR reads with MiXCR, one entry per CDR3 protein. The sample yields some 200,000 distinct CDR3 sequences, about 95% seen once. The source material was CD4+ T cells from PBMCs. The receptors originated from a human donor in good health.

The CDR3, as DNA: TGTGCCTGGGTTAACAGGGAAGCAACCCTCTCCTACGAGCAGTACTTC. Translation gives CAWVNREATLSYEQYF. The chain links TRBV30 to TRBJ2-7; D possibly corresponds to TRBD1 (6 bases). Trimming took off 5 bases at V and 0 bases at J, with 20 bases between the two ends. The CDR3 extends over 16 amino acids. Germline CDR1 and CDR2: GTSNPN and SVGIG (reference sequence).

V usage is TRBV29-1 and J usage is TRBJ2-1, with D tentatively TRBD2 (6 bases). V was clipped by 4 bases and J by 1 base, with 8 bases between them. Germline V gene lookup returns CDR1 SQVTM and CDR2 ANQGSEA. The CDR3 runs to 13 residues. The CDR3 is CSVVAESYNEQFF. The CDR3 DNA reads TGCAGCGTTGTAGCGGAATCCTACAATGAGCAGTTCTTC.

CDR3 nucleotides: TGTGCCAGCAGCCAGAGGGACAGGGGGATGGATGAGCAGTTCTTC. This codes for CASSQRDRGMDEQFF. This chain links TRBV3-1 with TRBJ2-1; TRBD1 aligns across 11 bases. Germline trimming cut 3 bases from V and 8 bases from J; bases unmatched to any gene: 6. CDR1 and CDR2 from the germline V gene are LGHDT and YNNKEL (reference sequence). This CDR3 region has 15 residues.

The table lists this clonotype with a count of one. The chain employs TRBV7-9 and TRBJ2-2; 10 bases map to TRBD2. Germline V CDR1 and CDR2: SEHNR, FQNEAQ (reference sequence). The V and J ends lost 6 bases and 0 bases, in that order; junction bases with no gene match: 1. This CDR3 contains 15 residues. Here the CDR3 reads CASRTSGANTGELFF. As DNA, the CDR3 is TGTGCCAGCAGAACTAGCGGGGCGAACACCGGGGAGCTGTTTTTT.

The chain links TRBV29-1 to TRBJ2-7; no clear D gene. With 6 bases removed from V and 2 bases from J, the gap between germline ends came to 14 bases. Germline assignment: CDR1 SQVTM and CDR2 ANQGSEA. The length of the CDR3 is 13 residues. CDR3 protein: CSVSEQSTYEQYF. CDR3 DNA sequence: TGCAGCGTGTCAGAACAGTCAACCTACGAGCAGTACTTC.

V gene TRBV20-1 combines with J gene TRBJ2-2; possibly TRBD1 for D (6 bases). Deletions cut 3 bases from V and 2 bases from J, with 10 bases between. CDR1 DFQATT and CDR2 SNEGSKA come from the germline V gene (reference sequence). The CDR3 loop spans 14 amino acids. CDR3 nucleotides: TGCAGTGCTAGTTCAGGGGCAAACACCGGGGAGCTGTTTTTT. Residues: CSASSGANTGELFF.

This rearrangement joins TRBV29-1 to TRBJ1-1, with a tentative D call TRBD1 (6 bases). Germline loops: CDR1 SQVTM, CDR2 ANQGSEA. V was cut by 7 bases and J by 5 bases, with 11 bases left in between. This CDR3 region has 11 residues. Written as DNA, the CDR3 is TGCAGCGCCAGGGGATGGACTGAAGCTTTCTTT. Protein: CSARGWTEAFF.

The chain carries TRBV9 and TRBJ2-1, with 10 bases lining up with TRBD1. V trimming: 2 bases; J trimming: 2 bases; junction bases outside the gene matches: 1. The germline V gene encodes CDR1 SGDLS and CDR2 YYNGEE. The length of the CDR3 is 15 residues. The CDR3 region has the DNA TGTGCCAGCAGCGTCGGGACAGGGGCCTACAATGAGCAGTTCTTC. This encodes CASSVGTGAYNEQFF.

The genes are TRBV20-1 and TRBJ1-5, with TRBD1 matching 7 bases. The CDR3 covers 13 residues. V was pared by 3 bases and J by 5 bases, with 4 bases of the junction left unmatched. Germline V gene data show CDR1 as DFQATT and CDR2 as SNEGSKA (reference sequence). The CDR3 spells CSASQGVDQPQHF. The CDR3 DNA follows: TGCAGTGCTAGCCAGGGGGTAGATCAGCCCCAGCATTTT.

This clonotype has a handful of counts. The chain uses TRBV27 and TRBJ2-3, with D hard to call. V was clipped by 8 bases and J by 0 bases, with 9 bases between them. This CDR3 is built from 13 residues. Germline loops: CDR1 MNHEY, CDR2 SMNVEV (reference sequence). The CDR3 protein is CASSYPSTDTQYF. Here the CDR3 DNA reads TGTGCCAGCTCATACCCTAGCACAGATACGCAGTATTTT.

V and J are TRBV6-5 and TRBJ2-5; a possible D gene is TRBD2 (5 bases). Germline-derived CDR1 and CDR2 are MNHEY and SVGAGI. Trimming took 8 bases from V and 12 from J, leaving 16 bases between them. CDR3 length equals 11 residues. CDR3 bases: TGTGCCAGCGGCCGGAGGACTGGGGAGTACTTC. This encodes CASGRRTGEYF.

The CDR3 coding sequence is TGCAGTGCTAGTTGGACTAGCGGCACAGATACGCAGTATTTT. This codes for CSASWTSGTDTQYF. V and J are TRBV20-1 and TRBJ2-3; 9 nucleotides match TRBD2. This CDR3 is 14 amino acids long. CDR1 is DFQATT, CDR2 SNEGSKA, per germline (reference sequence). The ends lost 3 bases at V and 1 base at J; junction bases unmatched: 2.

The genes are TRBV20-1 and TRBJ2-5, with a weak D call TRBD2 (5 bases). Germline V gene lookup returns CDR1 DFQATT and CDR2 SNEGSKA (reference sequence). The CDR3 is 15 amino acids. Trimming removed 0 bases at V and 4 bases at J, with 15 bases between. The CDR3 DNA reads as TGCAGTGCTAGAGAGGAGGACCTCTGGGTAGAGACCCAGTACTTC. Its translation: CSAREEDLWVETQYF.

CDR3 loop: CASSPGQGWRDTQYF. The CDR3 DNA reads as TGTGCCAGCAGTCCCGGGCAGGGATGGAGAGATACGCAGTATTTT. This chain connects TRBV28 to TRBJ2-3; possible D gene TRBD1, 5 bases. This CDR3 is built from 15 residues. Germline assignment: CDR1 MDHEN and CDR2 SYDVKM. V was shortened by 5 bases and J by 5 bases, with 17 bases between the two germline ends.

This chain joins TRBV27 and TRBJ1-3, with a weak D call TRBD1 (5 bases). The CDR3 runs 16 residues. V was cut by 4 bases and J by 0 bases, with 13 bases left in between. The germline V gene encodes CDR1 MNHEY and CDR2 SMNVEV (reference sequence). CDR3 loop: CASSSVQGRSGNTIYF. The CDR3 DNA is TGTGCCAGCAGTTCCGTCCAGGGACGCTCTGGAAACACCATATATTTT.

This chain connects TRBV20-1 to TRBJ2-7; a possible D gene is TRBD2 (5 bases). Germline loops: CDR1 DFQATT, CDR2 SNEGSKA (reference sequence). There are 14 residues in the CDR3. Trimming cost V 0 bases and J 6 bases, with 15 bases left between them. Here the CDR3 DNA reads TGCAGTGCTAGAGACCTGGAGGCCAACCGCGAGCAGTACTTC. Encoded protein: CSARDLEANREQYF.

This chain joins TRBV20-1 and TRBJ2-1; D is possibly TRBD1 (8 bases). V was trimmed by 5 bases and J by 4 bases, leaving 12 bases between them. The CDR3 extends over 13 amino acids. Per germline, CDR1 DFQATT and CDR2 SNEGSKA (reference sequence). Here the CDR3 DNA reads TGCAGTGCTTACAGGGGGGGATACAATGAGCAGTTCTTC. Amino acids: CSAYRGGYNEQFF.

The chain couples TRBV2 to TRBJ2-7; D may be TRBD1 (6 bases). The V gene's germline CDR1 is SNHLY and CDR2 FYNNEI. V was shortened by 6 bases and J by 6 bases, with 18 bases between the two germline ends. CDR3 size: 14 residues. The CDR3 protein is CASRPWDTRGEQYF. DNA for the CDR3: TGTGCCAGCAGGCCCTGGGACACCCGCGGCGAGCAGTACTTC.

The table lists this clonotype with a count of one. The genes are TRBV12-3 or TRBV12-4 and TRBJ2-7; TRBD1 matches at 7 bases. V was pared by 5 bases and J by 2 bases, with 6 bases of the junction left unmatched. The CDR3 loop spans 14 amino acids. This CDR3 reads CASSQRDSAYEQYF. The CDR3 region has the DNA TGTGCCAGCAGTCAAAGGGACAGCGCCTACGAGCAGTACTTC.

V and J are TRBV7-9 and TRBJ2-7; D perhaps matches TRBD1 (6 bases). The CDR3 contains 16 residues. Germline CDR1 reads SEHNR; CDR2 reads FQNEAQ (reference sequence). Deletions cut 4 bases from V and 0 bases from J, with 16 bases between. The CDR3 region is CASSSFGEGGSYEQYF. In DNA, the CDR3 is TGTGCCAGCAGCTCCTTCGGGGAAGGGGGCTCCTACGAGCAGTACTTC.

For the CDR3, the DNA is TGTGCCAGCAGCGTAGTTGTTGGCGGGGAGCTGTTTTTT. The encoded protein is CASSVVVGGELFF. The genes are TRBV9 and TRBJ2-2; D gene ambiguous. V gave up 0 bases and J gave up 7 bases, with 7 bases separating them. CDR1 SGDLS and CDR2 YYNGEE come from the germline V gene. There are 13 residues in the CDR3.

This clonotype was picked up one time. The rearrangement uses TRBV29-1 and TRBJ2-5; the D is unclear. The germline gives CDR1 SQVTM, CDR2 ANQGSEA. V was clipped by 1 base and J by 4 bases, with 13 bases between them. The CDR3 loop spans 14 amino acids. This CDR3 is CSVEAPTGRETQYF. CDR3 nucleotide sequence: TGCAGCGTTGAAGCTCCTACGGGCAGAGAGACCCAGTACTTC.

This sequence joins TRBV19 and TRBJ2-1, with TRBD2 matching 11 bases. CDR3 length equals 14 residues. Germline V gene sequence: CDR1 LNHDA, CDR2 SQIVND (reference sequence). V was pared by 4 bases and J by 7 bases, with 3 bases of the junction left unmatched. The CDR3 DNA reads TGTGCCAGTAGTAAACGGACTAGCGGGAATGAGCAGTTCTTC. It encodes CASSKRTSGNEQFF.

This sequence joins TRBV9 and TRBJ2-3; 8 bases are shared with TRBD2. Germline V gene data show CDR1 as SGDLS and CDR2 as YYNGEE. The CDR3 extends over 16 amino acids. V shed 4 bases and J 2 bases; nucleotides not matched to a gene: 9. The CDR3 DNA follows: TGTGCCAGCAGCCGGGGCGGCGGGAGGAACACAGATACGCAGTATTTT. Its translation: CASSRGGGRNTDTQYF.